The sequence of this T cell receptor beta chain was determined in a study of shared clonotypes between healthy human individuals. Points from the study as a whole: In the sorted subsets, rarefaction showed sequencing was incomplete despite large depth. Generally, naive subsets (rather than memory subsets) showed larger estimated richness.

Germline V lookup: CDR1 SGHRS, CDR2 YFSETQ. Trimming stripped 3 bases from V and 10 bases from J, with 17 bases between. The CDR3 covers 14 residues. Researchers partitioned CD4+ cells into CD45RA+ naive and CD45RA-negative memory subsets. In the case of this clone: The antigen is unknown.

Libraries were prepared by immunoSEQ multiplex PCR; TCRdb keeps only in-frame clonotypes and omits some of them. The sample consists of over a million clones, roughly 75% of them appearing once. Sequences were obtained from memory CD4+ T cells sorted from blood. Subset described: CD45RA-negative fraction. V is TRBV5-1 and J is TRBJ2-1, with D tentatively TRBD1 (6 bases). The TCR was taken from a man aged 18 to 35 in good health. The CDR3 DNA reads as TGCGCCAGCAGCTCCTGGCAGGGGCCGGGAGAGCAGTTCTTC. This encodes CASSSWQGPGEQFF.